This TCR beta chain was found in a study of cytomegalovirus exposure and HLA in healthy donors (dated by TCRdb to about 2017). In the study overall: According to an earlier analysis of 450 to 650 of the donors, 150 million to 200 million T cells yielded some 110 million unique TCR beta sequences and roughly 280 Gb of sequence data. An early release covering roughly 640 HLA-typed donors comprised approximately 300 gigabases of sequencing data and 85 million to 100 million unique TCR sequences. Among the roughly 400 genotyped donors, 81% belonged to the genetic ancestry cluster associated with self-reported Caucasian donors. The study was designed to test whether signatures of past pathogen exposure could be identified by cataloging public T cell receptors. The T cell repertoires of roughly 660 subjects were profiled by immunosequencing and related to cytomegalovirus serostatus. A separate validation cohort of over a hundred different subjects was used in addition to the roughly 640-subject first cohort. The study combined high-throughput TCR immunosequencing, statistical association of individual TCRs with disease status, and machine learning to predict cytomegalovirus infection status. A later analysis re-examined previously published TCR beta repertoires from just over 650 donors and added high-resolution HLA genotyping to investigate patterns of TCR occurrence. Rather than drawing on any new phenotypic data, the later analysis identified candidate immune exposures from TCR beta sequences and the way those sequences occurred across donors. To decide whether each TCR beta V gene segment behaved as functional or pseudogenic, an earlier analysis of some 600 of the donors relied on high-throughput TCR beta sequencing. Donor age, sex, ethnicity and CMV serostatus were compiled alongside the repertoire data. A later genetic analysis took genome-wide SNP genotypes for about three fifths of the 666 donors and used that subset as a discovery cohort. Every repertoire in the discovery cohort had been generated on one and the same sequencing platform. Class I and class II HLA loci were covered by the typing at four-digit resolution. The number of typed donors differed by locus: about 620-640 for A, B, C, DRB1 and DQB1; about 520 for DQA1; 606 for DPA1; and around 450 for DPB1. Five DR-DQ haplotypes were treated as single units for association and clustering because of strong linkage in the cohort. Among around 400 genotyped donors of the cohort, an average of about 240,000 unique TCR beta nucleotide sequences was sequenced per donor, of which about 19% were non-productive. Here is what the overall study found, with its caveats: In the study, around 160 TCR beta chains were listed as associated with cytomegalovirus. In an earlier analysis of some 550 of the donors, most TCR beta V segments were observed in productive rearrangements about 87% or about 30% of the time, broadly matching IMGT annotations. Because counts were too low, 15 to 20 rarely observed V segments, including chromosome 9 orphons, were excluded from the earlier analysis of a few hundred of the donors. Sequencing depth was assumed to be roughly uniform across donors in the presence/absence analyses, though that assumption may not hold. Most TCR sequences were observed very rarely across donors, whereas some public TCRs were present in many individuals. Cytomegalovirus status was reported to be diagnosed by the classifier with high specificity and sensitivity in both the original and validation cohorts. In vitro tests confirmed that a few of the cytomegalovirus-associated TCR beta chains recognize cytomegalovirus antigens. A further reported finding was that TCR beta sequences accurately predicted the HLA-A and HLA-B alleles for most subjects in the first cohort. The authors suggested that the approach could potentially be extended to other disease states and immunological phenotypes. In a later genetic analysis, a missense DCLRE1C variant was associated with V-gene and J-gene trimming of TCR beta chains, and the association was replicated in an independent cohort. Strong co-occurrence of HLA alleles, especially DR and DQ, made assigning TCR associations to individual alleles difficult. Because HLA typing was missing for some donors at each locus, association tests included only the typed subset. In this cohort, only TCR beta chains were sequenced, and detectable features were limited by the absence of alpha or paired-chain data. The 87-base-pair reads could not distinguish some IMGT-functional V segments, including TRBV6-2 and TRBV6-3, so those segments were excluded. A later analysis found that TCR association rates varied across HLA loci, with DRB1 alleles showing the most associated TCRs and HLA-C alleles the fewest. According to a later analysis, parvovirus B19, influenza, CMV and Epstein-Barr virus appeared linked to several top co-occurrence clusters. In a later genetic analysis, fewer N-insertions in productive TCRs were reported among donors in an Asian-associated ancestry cluster than the roughly 700-donor mean. A cluster of highly shared sequence variants was judged likely to represent a technical artifact of the sequencing pipeline. Linkage disequilibrium might explain the correlated functional status among segregating V segments, but an unknown experimental factor could not be excluded. Immune exposure information for the cohort was limited to CMV serostatus. A later analysis associated 16,951 TCR beta sequences with specific HLA alleles at a false discovery rate of 0.05. According to a later analysis, most CMV-associated TCR beta chains appeared to be HLA-restricted, and the HLA associations seemed to be driven largely by CMV exposure. A later analysis found that HLA-associated TCR beta chains were more clonally expanded and had lower generation probabilities than equally common non-associated chains.

The cohort was made up of about 670 healthy bone marrow donors. Cohort members were all nominally healthy when sampled, although unrecorded immune exposures were likely present. The donor was CMV seronegative and was included in the group of over 300 seronegative cohort members. Each donor provided a peripheral blood sample, and peripheral blood mononuclear cells were used for TCR beta sequencing. The Qiagen DNeasy Blood Extraction Kit was used to extract genomic DNA from the blood cell samples. Library method: the immunoSEQ multiplex PCR assay. A mixture of 60 forward primers for TCR Vbeta segments and 13 reverse primers for TCR Jbeta segments was used in the multiplex PCR. The CDR3 region of rearranged TCR beta genes was amplified from genomic DNA with a multiplex PCR assay. The amplified TCR beta libraries were sequenced on the Illumina HiSeq System as 87-base-pair reads. From the authors' description of their analysis: A later analysis tallied about 77 million unique TCR beta chains across the 700 or so repertoires, and about 12 million of those chains were shared by two or more donors. To remove PCR and sequencing errors, raw reads were error-corrected and collapsed into unique sequences using a nearest-neighbor algorithm that merged closely related sequences. To assign V, D and J gene segments, CDR3 sequences were aligned to IMGT reference sequences. Each retained sequence needed at least a six-nucleotide match to both a V gene segment and a J gene segment. A rearrangement was called productive if the CDR3 had no stop codons and remained in frame with V and J, and every other rearrangement was called non-productive. Following IMGT convention, CDR3 was defined as the stretch from the second conserved V-encoded cysteine up to the conserved J-encoded phenylalanine. The earlier analysis of approximately 590 of the donors excluded any sequence lacking an unambiguous match to a single V gene segment. An earlier analysis of a few hundred of the donors called V segments functional above 56.7% productive rearrangements and segregating when the between-donor standard deviation exceeded 5%. A statistical classification framework was built to diagnose cytomegalovirus status from the catalog of TCR beta chain sequences. In a later analysis, V and J genes were assigned by comparing TCR nucleotide sequences against IMGT/GENE-DB human TR gene sequences. A later analysis assigned CDR3 sequences and most-parsimonious VDJ recombination scenarios with the TCRdist pipeline. In a later analysis, every TCR beta chain was defined by the combination of its CDR3 amino acid sequence and its V-gene family, and reads without a unique V-gene family were dropped. A later analysis removed over 500 highly shared, low-generation-probability nucleotide sequences to deal with suspected cross-contamination and a sequencing artifact. For each public chain, a later analysis derived a clonal expansion index from normalized ranks of inferred template counts within each repertoire. A later analysis computed generation probabilities with a VDJ recombination model fitted to out-of-frame rearrangements, and checked the results against IGoR. Hypergeometric tests were used in a later analysis to score TCR-TCR, TCR-HLA and TCR-CMV co-occurrence, with a repertoire-size bias correction applied to the TCR pairs. A later analysis estimated false discovery rates by permuting HLA or CMV assignments 20 times. A later analysis grouped co-occurring TCRs with DBSCAN, adding TCRdist sequence similarity when clustering within HLA-allele-positive subsets. Co-occurrence clustering excluded repertoires with fewer than 30,000 or more than 120,000 public chains, plus five with anomalous nucleotide sharing. TCRdb holds this immuneACCESS table with in-frame rearrangements only. Some clones are missing; in checked studies, unresolved V genes explain under half, and the rest has no known cause. The V and J calls and clone size are taken from that table; D and trimming were inferred from the DNA. The sample data list some 130,000 clones, and roughly 80% of these were observed just once. The ten largest clonotypes hold around 1.3% of the sample.

Including the terminal cysteine and phenylalanine, the CDR3 comprises 16 residues. Only the CDR3 region is kept as DNA, spanning 48 bases read in frame from base 1. V and J are trimmed by 0 bases and 3 bases, and the gene matches miss 7 bases of the junction. Looking up the germline V gene yields CDR1 MNHEY and CDR2 SVGAGI. A remark on this clone: Its antigen target is currently unknown. Per-base quality was not reported, and no clone a single base away is much larger than it.

The rearranged segments are TRBV6-5 and TRBJ2-7; the junction holds 8 bases that match TRBD1. The sequence derives from a girl under 10 years old in good health and CMV-seronegative. Sequencing was performed on PBMCs. Read as DNA, the sequence is TGTGCCAGCAGTTACTCGTATACCGGGACAGGCTACGAGCAGTACTTC. Translated, it gives CASSYSYTGTGYEQYF.